These T cell receptor beta chains were read from a single sample in a study of T-cell memory formation after mild COVID-19. TCRdb fed the 5' RACE reads into MiXCR, producing one record per CDR3 protein. Of 100,000 to 120,000 distinct CDR3 sequences detected, 15% to 20% appear once; the ten largest clones hold approximately 5.5%. Specimen: PBMCs or a T cell subset sorted from them (not recorded which). Receptor source: a man between 18 and 35 years old who had mild COVID-19 (a few samples of this study predate the infection). Cell type and time point are not known. Each CDR3 is given with its conserved first and last residue. A D gene is named only where the DNA matches it firmly. A row's size may be missing; if present it is once, few, many or a size class.

TRBJ2-7,TRBV12-3/TRBV12-4,-,few,CASSWGDYEQYF,TGTGCCAGCAGTTGGGGGGACTACGAGCAGTACTTC
TRBJ2-7,TRBV5-4,-,few,CASSPAGAHEQYF,TGTGCCAGCAGCCCAGCTGGGGCCCACGAGCAGTACTTC
TRBJ2-1,TRBV5-1,-,many,CASSLGVPNEQFF,TGCGCCAGCAGCTTGGGCGTACCCAATGAGCAGTTCTTC
TRBJ2-1,TRBV11-2,TRBD2,few,CASSLTSGGLREQFF,TGTGCCAGCAGCTTGACTAGCGGGGGGCTGCGAGAGCAGTTCTTC
TRBJ2-1,TRBV3-1,-,-,CASSPRGRGSYNEQFF,TGTGCCAGCAGCCCCAGGGGTAGGGGCTCCTACAATGAGCAGTTCTTC
TRBJ1-2,TRBV14,TRBD1,-,CASRGQGVGGYTF,TGTGCCAGCAGAGGACAGGGGGTTGGTGGCTACACCTTC
TRBJ2-7,TRBV18,-,-,CASSPLGTLEQYF,TGTGCCAGCTCACCGTTGGGCACCCTCGAGCAGTACTTC
TRBJ1-2,TRBV27,-,-,CASHGAGWSPGGYTF,TGTGCCAGCCATGGGGCAGGGTGGTCACCGGGGGGCTACACCTTC
TRBJ2-5,TRBV7-2,-,-,CASSSYQETQYF,TGTGCCAGCAGCTCGTACCAAGAGACCCAGTACTTC
TRBJ2-1,TRBV7-2,-,-,CASSLGKGRVNEQFF,TGTGCCAGCAGCTTAGGGAAGGGTAGAGTCAATGAGCAGTTCTTC
TRBJ2-3,TRBV3-1,TRBD2,-,CASSQGRGTTSGGAADTQYF,TGTGCCAGCAGCCAGGGTCGAGGGACTACTAGCGGGGGGGCCGCAGATACGCAGTATTTT
TRBJ2-6,TRBV9,-,-,CASNSGANVLTF,TGTGCCAGCAATTCTGGGGCCAACGTCCTGACTTTC
TRBJ2-5,TRBV20-1,-,-,CSALDGGITYF,TGCAGTGCTCTTGACGGCGGTATAACGTACTTC
TRBJ1-4,TRBV5-1,-,few,CASSLLQQREKLFF,TGCGCCAGCAGCTTGCTCCAACAGCGTGAAAAACTGTTTTTT
TRBJ2-5,TRBV30,-,-,CAWSGGSGETQYF,TGTGCCTGGTCTGGGGGGTCGGGAGAGACCCAGTACTTC
TRBJ2-2,TRBV7-3,-,few,CASSFHGQNTGELFF,TGTGCCAGCAGCTTTCACGGACAGAACACCGGGGAGCTGTTTTTT